In its sample, the clone carrying this TCR beta chain was seen a few times. The data are from a study of blood T cell repertoires in COVID-19. Between the trimmed V and J ends, which lost 3 bases and 8 bases, there was a span of 11 bases. Per germline, CDR1 SGHNT and CDR2 YYREEE (reference sequence). There are 12 residues in the CDR3. TCRdb's table, derived via immunoSEQ multiplex PCR, lists solely in-frame clones and lacks some. The sample includes around 290,000 clones, 75% to 90% seen only once; the top ten take around 12%. The sequence was obtained from a woman in her 70s with COVID-19, enrolled during active disease. Sequenced sample: peripheral blood. This chain joins TRBV5-4 and TRBJ1-2; D ambiguous. CDR3 DNA sequence: TGTGCCAGCAGCTCCTGGGCGAGAGGCTACACCTTC. This gives the protein CASSSWARGYTF.